The sequence of this T cell receptor beta chain was determined in a study of Ad26.COV2.S vaccination and SARS-CoV-2 variants. Study as a whole: The vaccine Ad26.COV2.S was put into the muscle once, or twice with 56 days between.

Germline V lookup: CDR1 MGHDK, CDR2 SYGVNS. The CDR3 covers 15 residues. Trimming removed 1 base at V and 1 base at J, with 7 bases between. The treatment is: around 19 received Ad26.COV2.S at low or high dose, single or two shots; roughly 5 received placebo; per-sample allocation not given. Sampling took place 63 days after the first vaccine or placebo injection. Vaccination used an Ad26 vector expressing Wuhan-strain SARS-CoV-2 spike. The method was immunoSEQ multiplex PCR; TCRdb's version includes in-frame clones alone and lacks a portion of them. The data show 430,000 or so clones, roughly nine tenths seen once. General observations from the study: Total T cell responses were possibly underestimated by TCR breadth and depth analyses. Non-spike TCR breadth was similar in vaccine and placebo recipients.

A word on this clone: Antigen: not known.

The TCR was taken from a person aged 18-65 years who received the Ad26.COV2.S COVID-19 vaccine or a placebo. Sequencing was performed on peripheral blood, taken in a trial of Ad26.COV2.S vaccine versus placebo. This rearrangement joins TRBV25-1 to TRBJ2-2; a possible D gene is TRBD2 (5 bases). The CDR3 sequence: CASSELGENTGELFF. DNA of the CDR3: TGTGCCAGCAGTGAATTGGGAGAGAACACCGGGGAGCTGTTTTTT.